What follows describes a single T cell receptor (beta chain). Its antigen is still unknown. Trimming left V 7 bases short and J 0 bases short, with 10 bases between. This CDR3 has 15 amino acids. The germline V gene encodes CDR1 ENHRY and CDR2 SYGVKD. The source of the sample is a study of T cell repertoires in cytomegalovirus infection. Overall study: Based on public TCR beta signatures, there were indications of CMV infection and of a matching HLA type. Regarding the study as a whole: The response measured ex vivo was dominated by TCR beta clonotypes (HLA-C-restricted and CMV-specific).

Via MiXCR, TCRdb re-called the reads, giving one row per CDR3 protein. The sample consists of under 200,000 distinct CDR3 sequences, roughly a sixth of them appearing once. The sequencing input was CD8+ T cells from PBMCs. The origin of this receptor is a human donor in good health (CMV status not recorded). Some clones in this sample may be carry-over from other donors' samples. J is TRBJ2-6 and V is TRBV10-3; unclear D gene. The CDR3 is CAIMATLSGANVLTF. The DNA of the CDR3 is TGTGCCATCATGGCCACTCTCTCTGGGGCCAACGTCCTGACTTTC.